Shown below are 23 T cell receptor beta chains from a single sample sequenced in a study of blood T cell repertoires in COVID-19. Produced via immunoSEQ multiplex PCR; TCRdb's table is partial and in-frame only. This table holds about 170,000 clones, more than 70% found once. Sequenced: peripheral blood. These receptors were obtained from a woman in her 70s who had recovered from COVID-19.

For the CDR3, the DNA is TGTGCCAGTAGTAACCCCACCCCACAACGGGGCACTGAAGCTTTCTTT. It translates to CASSNPTPQRGTEAFF. The rearrangement joins TRBV19 to TRBJ1-1, with unresolved D. This CDR3 has 16 amino acids. V shed 4 bases and J shed 4 bases, with 19 bases lying between them. CDR1 and CDR2 (germline): LNHDA, SQIVND (reference sequence).

This clone was seen more than once but under ten times. This CDR3 is CASSLGVAGPYQETQYF. CDR3 sequence (DNA): TGCGCCAGCAGCTTGGGGGTAGCGGGGCCGTACCAAGAGACCCAGTACTTC. This chain links TRBV5-1 with TRBJ2-5, with 8 positions matching TRBD2. V trimming: 0 bases; J trimming: 0 bases; junction bases outside the gene matches: 7. The CDR3 is 17 amino acids. CDR1 and CDR2 from the germline V gene are SGHRS and YFSETQ.

Written as DNA, the CDR3 is TGTGCCAGCCAACGGGACAGGAGATATGGCTACACCTTC. Amino acid sequence: CASQRDRRYGYTF. This sequence joins TRBV2 and TRBJ1-2; 8 nucleotides match TRBD1. Germline loops: CDR1 SNHLY, CDR2 FYNNEI. The CDR3 loop spans 13 amino acids. With 8 bases clipped from V and 5 bases from J, the junction kept 7 bases outside the gene matches.

The gene calls are TRBV2 and TRBJ1-5; D gene unclear. CDR1 is SNHLY, CDR2 FYNNEI, per germline. Trimming left V 0 bases short and J 0 bases short, with 12 bases between. The CDR3 spans 17 residues. The CDR3 protein is CASSEALPEYSNQPQHF. CDR3 bases: TGTGCCAGCAGTGAAGCGCTTCCGGAGTATAGCAATCAGCCCCAGCATTTT.

The V call is TRBV10-3, the J call TRBJ2-1, with 7 bases matching TRBD2. CDR1 is ENHRY, CDR2 SYGVKD, per germline. CDR3 size: 15 residues. With V trimmed by 3 bases and J by 5 bases, 7 bases remained unmatched. The CDR3 here is CAISDLASGDNEQFF. CDR3 DNA sequence: TGTGCCATCAGTGATTTGGCTAGCGGTGACAATGAGCAGTTCTTC.

V gene TRBV10-1 combines with J gene TRBJ1-1; D perhaps matches TRBD1 (6 bases). This CDR3 is 14 amino acids long. Trimming removed 6 bases at V and 4 bases at J, with 15 bases between. The germline V gene encodes CDR1 WNHNN and CDR2 SYGVQD (reference sequence). This CDR3 is CASRPWGGLTEAFF. CDR3 DNA: TGCGCCAGCAGGCCCTGGGGGGGCCTCACTGAAGCTTTCTTT.

This sequence joins TRBV27 and TRBJ1-1, with 8 bases that match TRBD1. Germline trimming cut 6 bases from V and 5 bases from J; bases unmatched to any gene: 8. The CDR3 spans 14 residues. Germline values: CDR1 MNHEY, CDR2 SMNVEV (reference sequence). The CDR3, as DNA: TGTGCCAGCAGCCAAGGACAGGGATTGACTGAAGCTTTCTTT. Translating it yields CASSQGQGLTEAFF.

As regards this clone: Other DNA sequences in the sample encode the same CDR3. The chain uses TRBV3-1 (or the pseudogene TRBV3-2) and TRBJ1-2; 8 bases agree with TRBD1. Germline loops: CDR1 LGHDT, CDR2 YNNKEL (reference sequence). This CDR3 is 13 amino acids long. V shed 0 bases, J shed 8 bases, and the junction held 2 bases outside the gene matches. This CDR3 is CASSQDPGGGYTF. In DNA, the CDR3 is TGTGCCAGCAGCCAAGATCCAGGGGGCGGCTACACCTTC.

V is TRBV18 and J is TRBJ1-2, with D tentatively TRBD1 (5 bases). The CDR3 runs to 16 residues. V lost 3 bases, J lost 2 bases, and 16 bases lay in between. From germline, CDR1 is KGHSH and CDR2 LQKENI. The CDR3 region is CASSPGRDGSNYGYTF. The CDR3 DNA reads as TGTGCCAGCTCACCGGGGAGGGACGGATCAAACTATGGCTACACCTTC.

This clone was counted a single time. This chain links TRBV5-6 with TRBJ2-7, with 9 nucleotides matching TRBD1. The V and J ends lost 1 base and 1 base, in that order; junction bases with no gene match: 6. Germline CDR1 SGHDT, CDR2 YYEEEE. This CDR3 has 16 amino acids. The CDR3 loop reads CASSLLPGQGSYEQYF. CDR3 sequence (DNA): TGTGCCAGCAGCTTGTTGCCGGGACAGGGATCCTACGAGCAGTACTTC.

This rearrangement joins TRBV15 to TRBJ2-7; 10 bases line up with TRBD2. V lost 2 bases to trimming and J lost 7 bases; unmatched junction nucleotides: 8. Germline values: CDR1 LNHNV, CDR2 YYDKDF (reference sequence). CDR3 length: 15 amino acids. This CDR3 is CATSRKAGGPSEQYF. The CDR3 bases are TGTGCCACCAGCAGAAAAGCGGGAGGGCCGAGTGAGCAGTACTTC.

The chain joins TRBV24-1 to TRBJ1-2, with 7 positions matching TRBD1. The trim removed 7 bases at V and 5 bases at J, leaving 3 bases unmatched. This CDR3 spans 12 amino acids. Germline V gene sequence: CDR1 KGHDR, CDR2 SFDVKD. The CDR3 loop reads CATSRDRYGYTF. The CDR3 nucleotides are TGTGCCACCAGCCGGGACAGATATGGCTACACCTTC.

V and J are TRBV5-1 and TRBJ2-7, with 8 bases aligning to TRBD1. Germline V gene data show CDR1 as SGHRS and CDR2 as YFSETQ. V was pared by 0 bases and J by 4 bases, with 3 bases of the junction left unmatched. The CDR3 has 14 residues. The chain's CDR3 is CASSLVGTGYEQYF. CDR3 in DNA: TGCGCCAGCAGCTTGGTAGGGACAGGTTACGAGCAGTACTTC. Full variable domain (missing parts from reference TRBV5-1 and TRBJ2-7): KAGVTQTPRYLIKTRGQQVTLSCSPISGHRSVSWYQQTPGQGLQFLFEYFSETQRNKGNFPGRFSGRQFSNSRSEMNVSTLELGDSALYLCASSLVGTGYEQYFGPGTRLTVT.

This sequence joins TRBV2 and TRBJ1-2; 8 positions agree with TRBD1. The trim removed 7 bases at V and 1 base at J, leaving 8 bases unmatched. The CDR3 has 15 residues. Germline V gene data show CDR1 as SNHLY and CDR2 as FYNNEI. The CDR3: CASTPDRGHNYGYTF. The CDR3 region has the DNA TGTGCCAGCACCCCTGACAGGGGACATAACTATGGCTACACCTTC.

This clone was seen only once. The V and J genes are TRBV28 and TRBJ2-3; unclear D gene. Germline CDR1 and CDR2: MDHEN and SYDVKM. V lost 6 bases and J lost 2, with 9 bases in between. This CDR3 is built from 13 residues. This CDR3 reads CASRPQNTDTQYF. For the CDR3, the DNA is TGTGCCAGCAGGCCCCAGAACACAGATACGCAGTATTTT.

V is TRBV10-3 and J is TRBJ1-6, with 7 bases fitting TRBD1. The ends lost 6 bases at V and 5 bases at J; junction bases unmatched: 4. The CDR3 is made up of 14 amino acids. Germline CDR1 ENHRY, CDR2 SYGVKD. CDR3 in DNA: TGTGCCATCAGAGGGGGCCGAAATAATTCACCCCTCCACTTT. The encoded protein is CAIRGGRNNSPLHF.

This rearrangement joins TRBV29-1 to TRBJ1-2, with D possibly matching TRBD1 (5 bases). V lost 1 base to trimming and J lost 3 bases, with 6 bases between them. CDR1 and CDR2 (germline): SQVTM, ANQGSEA. This CDR3 contains 12 residues. CDR3 in DNA: TGCAGCGTTGAAGGGGGGGACTATGGCTACACCTTC. Translating gives CSVEGGDYGYTF.

V and J are TRBV5-1 and TRBJ1-2; D remains ambiguous. The germline V and J ends were trimmed by 4 bases and 7 bases, with 14 bases remaining between them. The germline V gene encodes CDR1 SGHRS and CDR2 YFSETQ. This CDR3 region has 13 residues. The CDR3 sequence is CASSLAWEGGYTF. CDR3 DNA sequence: TGCGCCAGCAGCCTTGCTTGGGAGGGTGGCTACACCTTC.

J is TRBJ2-5 and V is TRBV3-1 (or the pseudogene TRBV3-2), with 7 bases that match TRBD1. In germline, CDR1 is LGHDT, CDR2 YNNKEL (reference sequence). The CDR3 has 14 residues. Losses at the gene ends were 4 bases for V and 4 bases for J; bases not matched to a gene: 6. CDR3 loop: CASSPQGTGETQYF. The CDR3 nucleotides are TGTGCCAGCAGCCCACAGGGGACGGGAGAGACCCAGTACTTC.

This chain joins TRBV28 and TRBJ2-5; possibly TRBD2 for D (6 bases). The CDR3 is 13 residues long. CDR1 MDHEN and CDR2 SYDVKM come from the germline V gene. Trimming cost V 0 bases and J 5 bases, with 7 bases left between them. The CDR3 loop is CASSLWGGETQYF. The DNA of the CDR3 is TGTGCCAGCAGTTTATGGGGGGGTGAGACCCAGTACTTC.

This chain joins TRBV6-1 and TRBJ2-1; 7 bases fit TRBD2. There are 14 residues in the CDR3. Germline CDR1 MNHNS, CDR2 SASEGT. J lost 9 bases, V lost 0 bases, and 5 bases had no gene match. The CDR3 loop is CASSEAGGVSEQFF. In nucleotides, the CDR3 is TGTGCCAGCAGTGAAGCGGGGGGGGTGAGTGAGCAGTTCTTC.

This clone has only a few counts. This sequence joins TRBV6-5 and TRBJ1-1; 10 bases match TRBD1. The CDR3 contains 13 residues. Germline V CDR1 and CDR2: MNHEY, SVGAGI. V lost 6 bases to trimming and J lost 11 bases; unmatched junction nucleotides: 9. CDR3 bases: TGTGCCAGCAGCCAAGGGACAGGGGCTGTGGCTTTCTTT. Its protein is CASSQGTGAVAFF.

V usage is TRBV4-3 and J usage is TRBJ2-1; 11 bases agree with TRBD2. Per the germline V gene, CDR1 is LGHNA and CDR2 is YSLEER. The CDR3 runs to 18 residues. The V gene end was trimmed by 0 bases and the J gene end by 8 bases; junction bases not matched to a gene: 12. CDR3 sequence: CASSQEAGSGRGGYEQFF. The CDR3 nucleotides are TGCGCCAGCAGCCAAGAGGCGGGTAGCGGGAGGGGGGGTTATGAGCAGTTCTTC.